The 5 T cell receptor beta chains listed next were all sequenced from one sample in a study of shared clonotypes between healthy human individuals. Only in-frame clones appear in the TCRdb table, and some are missing; sequencing was by immunoSEQ multiplex PCR. The sample records over a million clones, approximately 68% being singletons. The sample taken for sequencing was memory CD4+ T cells sorted from blood. Documented subset: CD45RA-negative fraction. Receptors were obtained from a man younger than 35 in good health.

The rearrangement joins TRBV9 to TRBJ1-1; D might be TRBD1 (6 bases). V lost 4 bases, J lost 0 bases, and 7 bases lay in between. This CDR3 contains 13 residues. In germline, CDR1 is SGDLS, CDR2 YYNGEE. The CDR3: CASSWTVNTEAFF. Written as DNA, the CDR3 is TGTGCCAGCAGCTGGACAGTGAACACTGAAGCTTTCTTT.

This clone turned up a few times. The chain carries TRBV28 and TRBJ1-2; TRBD1 might be the D (6 bases). The V gene's germline CDR1 is MDHEN and CDR2 SYDVKM. This CDR3 has 12 residues. Trimming pared 6 bases from V and 7 bases from J, leaving 12 bases between. The CDR3 protein is CASSLGGFGYTF. The CDR3 DNA is TGTGCCAGCAGCCTGGGGGGCTTTGGCTACACCTTC.

The gene calls are TRBV30 and TRBJ2-2; D gene ambiguous. Germline lookup yields CDR1 GTSNPN and CDR2 SVGIG (reference sequence). The CDR3 runs to 14 residues. The ends were cut back, 5 bases at V and 0 bases at J, with 10 bases in the middle. CDR3 sequence reads: CAWRRLPNTGELFF. The CDR3 DNA reads TGTGCCTGGCGGCGACTGCCGAACACCGGGGAGCTGTTTTTT.

This chain links TRBV6-1 with TRBJ2-3, with D unresolved. CDR1 and CDR2 from the germline V gene are MNHNS and SASEGT. V gave up 2 bases and J gave up 0 bases, with 12 bases separating them. The CDR3 runs 16 residues. CDR3 amino acids: CASSERAYSSTDTQYF. CDR3 nucleotides: TGTGCCAGCAGTGAAAGGGCCTACTCTAGCACAGATACGCAGTATTTT.

V usage is TRBV11-2 and J usage is TRBJ2-2; 11 nucleotides match TRBD2. V trimming: 3 bases; J trimming: 2 bases; junction bases outside the gene matches: 2. Germline V CDR1 and CDR2: SGHAT, FQNNGV. This CDR3 comprises 16 residues. The chain's CDR3 is CASSFGTSGNTGELFF. For the CDR3, the DNA is TGTGCCAGCAGCTTCGGGACTAGCGGAAACACCGGGGAGCTGTTTTTT.